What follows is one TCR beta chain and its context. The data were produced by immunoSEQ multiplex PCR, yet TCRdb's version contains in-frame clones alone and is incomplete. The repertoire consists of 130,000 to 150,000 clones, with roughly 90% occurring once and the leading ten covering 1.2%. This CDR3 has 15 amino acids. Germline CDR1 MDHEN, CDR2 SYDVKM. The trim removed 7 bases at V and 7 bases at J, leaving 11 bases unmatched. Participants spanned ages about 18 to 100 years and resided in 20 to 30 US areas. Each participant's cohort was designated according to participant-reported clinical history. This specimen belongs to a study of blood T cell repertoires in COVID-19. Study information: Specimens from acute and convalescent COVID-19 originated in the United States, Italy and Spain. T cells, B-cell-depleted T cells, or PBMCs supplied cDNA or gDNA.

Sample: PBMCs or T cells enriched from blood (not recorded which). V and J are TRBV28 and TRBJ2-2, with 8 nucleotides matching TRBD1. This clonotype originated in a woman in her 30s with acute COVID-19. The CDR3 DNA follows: TGTGCCAGCATTTATTCAGGGGGCCTGATCGGGGAGCTGTTTTTT. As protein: CASIYSGGLIGELFF.